This T cell receptor (beta chain) was captured in a study of CD8 T cells in ankylosing spondylitis. This CDR3 spans 13 amino acids. The germline CDR1 and CDR2 sequences are MGHDK and SYGVNS. The V gene lost 4 bases and the J gene lost 6 bases, with 12 bases spanning the gap. Each CDR3 protein gets one entry after TCRdb re-called the 5' RACE reads with MiXCR. The data show about 220,000 distinct CDR3 sequences, just under 7.5% seen once. Note on this clonotype: Antigen unknown.

Findings of the study overall: Reactive arthritis synovial fluid and blood were previously reported to contain some motif variants. What seemed typical of ankylosing spondylitis blood was a TCR beta motif built from several highly homologous variants.

The chain carries TRBV25-1 and TRBJ1-1; D ambiguous. The specimen sequenced was blood, either unsorted or a sorted T cell fraction (not recorded which). This TCR came from a male donor with ankylosing spondylitis. CDR3 amino acids: CASSGSNGAEAFF. The CDR3, as DNA: TGTGCCAGCAGTGGATCGAACGGGGCTGAAGCTTTCTTT.